The 19 T cell receptor beta chains below were found in one sample sequenced in a study of blood T cells in healthy people across ages. A sample-barcoded 5' primer and a J-beta primer mix were used in a second PCR of roughly 7 to 12 cycles. Each CDR3 protein is one row after TCRdb ran MiXCR on the 5' RACE reads. The sample holds roughly 410,000 distinct CDR3 sequences, approximately 51% seen once. The sequenced material came from blood. The receptors were sampled from a man aged 55-75 years in good health.

This clonotype was observed a few times. The chain joins TRBV28 to TRBJ2-5; D is unclear. This CDR3 is built from 16 residues. Deletions cut 3 bases from V and 2 bases from J, with 16 bases between. Germline V CDR1 and CDR2: MDHEN, SYDVKM. In DNA form, the CDR3 reads TGTGCCAGCAGTTTCCGAGGCTCGAGGCTACAAGAGACCCAGTACTTC. This sequence encodes CASSFRGSRLQETQYF.

About this clonotype itself: A much more abundant neighbour one base away suggests this may be a read error. The chain recombines TRBV28 with TRBJ2-7; no definite D call. The CDR3 is made up of 12 amino acids. CDR1 and CDR2 (germline): MDHEN, SYDVKM. The V end lost 5 bases, the J end lost 3 bases, and 8 bases lay between the germline ends. CDR3 DNA sequence: TGTGCCAGCAGTCCCATCTGCTACGAGCAGTACTTC. It is translated as CASSPICYEQYF.

The chain has TRBV28 and TRBJ2-5; 7 nucleotides align to TRBD2. The germline gives CDR1 MDHEN, CDR2 SYDVKM. The length of the CDR3 is 15 residues. The ends lost 7 bases at V and 2 bases at J; junction bases unmatched: 10. The CDR3 reads CASILSGGSQETQYF. For the CDR3, the DNA is TGTGCCAGCATCCTCTCCGGGGGGTCTCAAGAGACCCAGTACTTC.

This sequence joins TRBV20-1 and TRBJ2-1; a possible D gene is TRBD2 (6 bases). V was trimmed by 2 bases and J by 5 bases, leaving 19 bases between them. Per germline, CDR1 DFQATT and CDR2 SNEGSKA (reference sequence). The CDR3 spans 16 residues. The CDR3 region is CSARPAGPTLNNEQFF. DNA for the CDR3: TGCAGTGCTAGACCCGCGGGACCGACTTTAAACAATGAGCAGTTCTTC.

This clonotype was seen once. The chain has TRBV5-1 and TRBJ1-2; 7 bases map to TRBD1. CDR1 SGHRS and CDR2 YFSETQ come from the germline V gene. J was trimmed by 4 bases and V by 6 bases; bases with no gene match: 9. The CDR3 spans 14 residues. The CDR3 DNA sequence: TGCGCCAGCACGCCGTCCGGGACAGTCTATGGCTACACCTTC. This codes for CASTPSGTVYGYTF.

In regard to this clonotype: At one end the junction does not follow the germline gene, possibly because of a read error. The chain is built from TRBV7-8 and TRBJ1-2; 8 positions agree with TRBD1. From germline, CDR1 is SGHVS and CDR2 FQNEAQ. CDR3 length: 13 residues. The DNA of the CDR3 is TGTGCCAGCAGTTTAGGGACAGGTGGTGGCTACACCTTC. Translated, it gives CASSLGTGGGYTF.

In this sample, this clonotype turned up many times. This chain connects TRBV29-1 to TRBJ2-1; D might be TRBD1 (6 bases). CDR1 is SQVTM, CDR2 ANQGSEA, per germline. The CDR3 consists of 13 residues. Trimming removed 6 bases at V and 7 bases at J, with 16 bases between. CDR3 nucleotides: TGCAGCGTAGCTGCAGGGGTGGGGAATGAGCAGTTCTTC. Residues: CSVAAGVGNEQFF.

The chain employs TRBV15 and TRBJ2-1; 14 bases map to TRBD2. V shed 0 bases, J shed 9 bases, and the junction held 10 bases outside the gene matches. This CDR3 is built from 18 residues. Germline V gene lookup returns CDR1 LNHNV and CDR2 YYDKDF (reference sequence). CDR3 nucleotide sequence: TGTGCCACCAGCAGAGACCTGCCTGGACTAGCGGGAGGAGGTGAGCAGTTCTTC. Translation: CATSRDLPGLAGGGEQFF.

This clonotype came up many times. This rearrangement joins TRBV7-8 to TRBJ2-7, with 10 nucleotides matching TRBD1. Germline V CDR1 and CDR2: SGHVS, FQNEAQ. V dropped 5 bases and J dropped 5; count of bases not matched to a gene: 6. The CDR3 totals 14 residues. Written as DNA, the CDR3 is TGTGCCAGCAGCCAAGACAGGGGGCGCAACGAGCAGTACTTC. Encoded protein: CASSQDRGRNEQYF.

The chain links TRBV7-3 to TRBJ2-1; TRBD2 matches at 8 bases. Germline loops: CDR1 SGHTA, CDR2 FQGTGA. The CDR3 has 14 residues. With 4 bases clipped from V and 7 bases from J, the junction kept 6 bases outside the gene matches. CDR3 in DNA: TGTGCCAGCAGCTACAGCGGGAGAGGAAATGAGCAGTTCTTC. This encodes CASSYSGRGNEQFF.

V is TRBV5-1 and J is TRBJ2-4; 10 bases agree with TRBD2. The CDR3 runs 15 residues. Trimming at V came to 0 bases and at J to 13 bases, leaving 10 bases not matched to a gene. Germline assignment: CDR1 SGHRS and CDR2 YFSETQ. The CDR3 loop reads CASSLDTSGVYGQYF. Here the CDR3 DNA reads TGCGCCAGCAGCTTGGATACTAGCGGGGTTTACGGGCAGTACTTC.

This chain joins TRBV11-2 and TRBJ2-5; no firm D call. The last part of the DNA fits TRBJ2-7 better; the J call may be wrong. Germline V gene sequence: CDR1 SGHAT, CDR2 FQNNGV. CDR3 length: 15 residues. CDR3 nucleotides: TGTGCCAGCAGCTTAGGTTCGTCAGGATACTACGAGCAGTACTTC. Protein product: CASSLGSSGYYEQYF.

This clonotype was detected a few times. A much larger clone lies one base from this, so it may be a read error. The V and J genes are TRBV6-5 and TRBJ2-7; 13 nucleotides match TRBD2. The germline V gene encodes CDR1 MNHEY and CDR2 SVGAGI. The CDR3 loop spans 16 amino acids. The CDR3 region is CASSSFGLAGAYGQYF. The CDR3 coding sequence is TGTGCCAGCAGTAGCTTCGGACTAGCGGGAGCCTACGGGCAGTACTTC.

DNA for the CDR3: TGTGCCAGCAGCCCTTTTGGCAGGGGGCTTTCTGAGCAGTTCTTC. Translation: CASSPFGRGLSEQFF. The chain is built from TRBV14 and TRBJ2-1, with 8 nucleotides matching TRBD1. Per germline, CDR1 SGHDN and CDR2 FVKESK. The V segment lost 4 bases and the J segment 9 bases; nucleotides outside the gene matches: 11. The CDR3 is 15 amino acids.

J is TRBJ1-1 and V is TRBV5-1, with a possible D match to TRBD1 (5 bases). CDR1 and CDR2 (germline): SGHRS, YFSETQ. The CDR3 contains 14 residues. Trimming removed 4 bases at V and 4 bases at J, with 14 bases between. For the CDR3, the DNA is TGCGCCAGCAGCCTAGGGACCGAGGGCACTGAAGCTTTCTTT. Its protein is CASSLGTEGTEAFF. The whole variable domain, filled in from reference TRBV5-1 and TRBJ1-1, reads KAGVTQTPRYLIKTRGQQVTLSCSPISGHRSVSWYQQTPGQGLQFLFEYFSETQRNKGNFPGRFSGRQFSNSRSEMNVSTLELGDSALYLCASSLGTEGTEAFFGQGTRLTVV.

Only a few counts were recorded for this clonotype. The rearrangement uses TRBV20-1 and TRBJ2-7, with TRBD2 as a possible D gene (6 bases). The CDR3 loop spans 13 amino acids. V was clipped by 5 bases and J by 3 bases, with 14 bases between them. Germline assignment: CDR1 DFQATT and CDR2 SNEGSKA (reference sequence). CDR3 coding DNA: TGCAGTGCTCGGACTACTTTAGACTACGAGCAGTACTTC. Amino acid sequence: CSARTTLDYEQYF.

The J gene is TRBJ1-2, the V gene TRBV28; D is unclear. Germline V lookup: CDR1 MDHEN, CDR2 SYDVKM. This CDR3 region has 12 residues. Trimming removed 5 bases from V and 5 bases from J, with 9 bases in between. The DNA for the CDR3 is TGTGCCAGCAGTCCCCCAATTTATGGCTACACCTTC. Encoded protein: CASSPPIYGYTF.

This chain connects TRBV20-1 to TRBJ1-2; the D gene is possibly TRBD1 (5 bases). The V and J ends lost 8 bases and 7 bases respectively, with 14 bases between them. This CDR3 contains 11 residues. The germline CDR1 and CDR2 sequences are DFQATT and SNEGSKA (reference sequence). CDR3 protein: CSIRRGTGYTF. CDR3 nucleotides: TGCAGTATAAGGCGGGGGACTGGCTACACCTTC.

The CDR3 sequence: CATSRDQVSSFKEQYF. DNA of the CDR3: TGTGCCACCAGCAGAGATCAGGTCTCGTCTTTTAAAGAGCAGTACTTC. V is TRBV15 and J is TRBJ2-7; D remains ambiguous. The CDR3 covers 16 residues. Trimming removed 0 bases at V and 7 bases at J, with 19 bases between. Germline CDR1 is LNHNV and CDR2 is YYDKDF (reference sequence).